Given below is one T cell receptor beta chain in context. The target antigen is unknown. Nashville, Tennessee was home to all donors, each a Caucasian adult. The sample is drawn from a study of shared clonotypes between healthy human individuals. General observations from the study: Some clonotypes were shared by all four sorted-subset donors, while others were not shared. The non-shared ones had lower generation probabilities than the shared ones. The rarefaction results pointed to incomplete sorted-subset sequencing despite large depth.

This CDR3 has 17 residues. Trimming cost V 6 bases and J 6 bases; bases outside gene matches: 11. Germline lookup yields CDR1 MNHEY and CDR2 SMNVEV (reference sequence). Per the original data handling: Owing to the provision of junction-only sequences devoid of quality scores by immunoSEQ, filtering differed. This table comes from immunoSEQ multiplex PCR, and its TCRdb copy is limited to in-frame clones, with some not included. D and trimming come from the DNA, and the V and J calls and clone size come from that table. The data contain about 2.3 million clones, more than 80% of them singletons. Specimen: naive CD4+ T cells from PBMCs. Subset denoted: CD45RA+ positively selected. The TCR comes from a young man in good health. Some clones in this sample may be carry-over from other donors' samples. The J gene is TRBJ2-1, the V gene TRBV27; 13 bases line up with TRBD2. The CDR3 nucleotides read TGTGCCAGCAGGCCGGATCCTTGGACTAGCGGGGGCAATGAGCAGTTCTTC. Encoded protein: CASRPDPWTSGGNEQFF.